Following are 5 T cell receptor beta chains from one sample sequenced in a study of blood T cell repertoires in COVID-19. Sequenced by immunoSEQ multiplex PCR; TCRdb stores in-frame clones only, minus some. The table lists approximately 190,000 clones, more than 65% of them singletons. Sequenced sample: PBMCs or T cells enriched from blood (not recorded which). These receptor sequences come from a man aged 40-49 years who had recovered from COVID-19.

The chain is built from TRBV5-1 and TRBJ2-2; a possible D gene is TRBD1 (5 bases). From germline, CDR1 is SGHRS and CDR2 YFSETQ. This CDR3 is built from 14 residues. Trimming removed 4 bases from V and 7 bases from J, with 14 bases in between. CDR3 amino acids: CASSPGRQGGELFF. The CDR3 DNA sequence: TGCGCCAGCAGCCCCGGGCGGCAGGGCGGGGAGCTGTTTTTT.

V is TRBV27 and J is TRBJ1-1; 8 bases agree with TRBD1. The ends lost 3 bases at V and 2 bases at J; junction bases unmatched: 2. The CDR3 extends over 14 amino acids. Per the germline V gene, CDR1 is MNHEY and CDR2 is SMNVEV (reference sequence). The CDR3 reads CASSFGQGNTEAFF. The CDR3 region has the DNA TGTGCCAGCAGTTTCGGACAGGGTAACACTGAAGCTTTCTTT.

DNA for the CDR3: TGTGCCAGCAGTCCTTGGGGACAGGGGGATAGCAATCAGCCCCAGCATTTT. It codes for CASSPWGQGDSNQPQHF. This sequence joins TRBV25-1 and TRBJ1-5, with TRBD1 matching 11 bases. CDR3 length: 17 residues. Trimming cost V 5 bases and J 0 bases; bases outside gene matches: 6. Germline V lookup: CDR1 MGHDK, CDR2 SYGVNS.

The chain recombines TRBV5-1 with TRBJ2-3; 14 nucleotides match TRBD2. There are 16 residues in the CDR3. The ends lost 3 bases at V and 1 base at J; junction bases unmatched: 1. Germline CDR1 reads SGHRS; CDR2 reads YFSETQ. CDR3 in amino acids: CASSSGLAGGTDTQYF. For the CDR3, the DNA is TGCGCCAGCAGCTCGGGACTAGCGGGGGGCACAGATACGCAGTATTTT. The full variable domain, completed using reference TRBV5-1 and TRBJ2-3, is KAGVTQTPRYLIKTRGQQVTLSCSPISGHRSVSWYQQTPGQGLQFLFEYFSETQRNKGNFPGRFSGRQFSNSRSEMNVSTLELGDSALYLCASSSGLAGGTDTQYFGPGTRLTVL.

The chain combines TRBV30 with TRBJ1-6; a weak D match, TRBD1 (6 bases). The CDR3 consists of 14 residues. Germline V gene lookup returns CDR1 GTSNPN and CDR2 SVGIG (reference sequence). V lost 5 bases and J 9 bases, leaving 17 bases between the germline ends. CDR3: CAWGLGRGSSPLHF. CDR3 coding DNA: TGTGCCTGGGGACTTGGCAGGGGAAGTTCACCCCTCCACTTT.